The subject of this entry is one TCR beta chain. Its antigen remains unknown. All CD3G-deficient patients showed autoimmunity, more severe in two. The PCR used 52 TRBV and 13 TRBJ primers. TCRdb's table, derived via immunoSEQ multiplex PCR, lists solely in-frame clones and lacks some. This sample has about 3,900 clones, with 91% found just once. The CDR3 totals 16 residues. V was trimmed by 4 bases and J by 0 bases, leaving 13 bases between them. CDR1 and CDR2 from the germline V gene are MDHEN and SYDVKM. These data belong to a study of regulatory T cells. Whole-study results and caveats: Regulatory T cells showed the strongest V-J pair restriction and V/J gene skewing among patient repertoires. The two patients with the most severe autoimmunity showed the strongest Treg restriction. Regulatory T cells from CD3G-deficient patients were less diverse than autologous conventional CD4+ cells and control regulatory cells.

This sequence was found in a child under 10 years old with CD3G deficiency. The chain uses TRBV28 and TRBJ2-4; tentative D call: TRBD1 (6 bases). Sequenced input: CD4+ Tregs sorted from blood. This CDR3 reads CASSSLGTPAKNIQYF. The CDR3 bases are TGTGCCAGCAGTTCATTAGGGACACCAGCCAAAAACATTCAGTACTTC.